This T cell receptor (beta chain) was identified during a study of regulatory T cells in long-lasting Graves disease (dated by TCRdb to 2020 to 2022). Concerning the study at large: Antithyroid drugs had been taken for less than 3 months by newly diagnosed Graves' disease patients. Patients with persistent Graves' disease were compared with patients with newly diagnosed Graves' disease using TCR sequencing and RNA sequencing of peripheral blood. A total of roughly 35 samples underwent TCR sequencing: 13 from persistent and around 20 from newly diagnosed Graves' disease patients. The study was conducted in China and was registered as a clinical trial.

Preparation of the library involved multiplex PCR. The instrument was an Illumina HiSeq 4000. iRepertoire HTBI primers and Arm-PCR amplification of CDR3 regions were used to construct TCR beta libraries. Before sequencing, the PCR products underwent gel purification. The original pipeline was this. Across samples, 60 to 70 TRBV and approximately 15 TRBJ segments were identified and used for gene usage analysis of CDR3 amino acid clonotypes. COPE and FqMerger were used to merge filtered high-quality paired reads into contigs. Contigs were aligned with BLAST to IMGT TRBV, TRBD and TRBJ reference genes, and CDR3 was defined per IMGT. Any clonotype with a frequency above 0.1% was counted as a highly expanded clone. Shannon entropy was used to measure repertoire diversity, and the Gini coefficient was used to measure V-J evenness. A clonotype found in more than one individual was treated as public. TCRdb reanalyzed the raw reads on its own, using fastp at Q25 for trimming and MiXCR for clone calling, and kept in-frame beta chains. CDR3 protein duplicates are merged, each entry listing the most common genes and DNA. These V and J calls are TCRdb output, not the study's own analysis. The table for this sample lists about 420,000 distinct CDR3 sequences; 16% of them were counted only once. 20% to 25% of the sample rests with the top ten.

At the junction V is shortened by 5 bases and J by 0 bases, with 17 bases in between. CDR1 DFQATT and CDR2 SNEGSKA are derived from the germline V gene (reference sequence). Taken from cysteine to phenylalanine, the CDR3 has 16 residues. The read is trimmed to its CDR3 DNA, 48 bases read in frame from base 1. Concerning this clonotype: Its antigen specificity is not known. No quality values exist for individual bases; no much larger clone is one base distant.

What the work shows at the level of the full study, not this receptor alone: TRBV28, TRBJ1-2 and TRBJ2-5 were preferentially used in persistent disease, while TRBV20-1 and TRBJ2-1 were favored in newly diagnosed disease. The authors noted that the small sample size was a limitation that may lower accuracy. Persistent Graves' disease patients showed lower TCR Shannon entropy and fewer highly expanded clones than newly diagnosed patients, suggesting clonal expansion. Patients with persistent disease shared more public clonotypes (approximately 2,500) than newly diagnosed patients did (about 1,000). Sequencing and analysis were restricted to the TCR beta chain. The study examined only peripheral blood because the primary lesion, thyroid tissue, could not be accessed.

Reading the label with the study, this specimen's time point is: newly diagnosed GD, antithyroid drugs for less than 3 months. For both TCR sequencing and RNA sequencing, RNA was extracted from PBMCs in TRIzol. The diagnosis of Graves' disease followed American Thyroid Association guidelines. Recruitment of patients was carried out at an endocrinology department in Xi'an, China. Each patient gave approximately 10 milliliters of peripheral blood, collected in an EDTA anticoagulant tube. Ficoll Paque Plus density gradient separation was used to isolate PBMCs, and no additional T cell sorting was done. RNA quality was checked with an Agilent 2100 Bioanalyzer and agarose gel, and concentration with a NanoDrop 2000. These sequences were also reported in another study, on T cells in Graves' hyperthyroidism and ophthalmopathy. As that second paper reports: A patient counted as having stable Graves' hyperthyroidism if no progression to ophthalmopathy occurred over 18 months of follow-up. The hyperthyroidism patients were between 18 and 65 years old and newly diagnosed, with a disease duration of less than 2 months. Exclusion was applied to patients with uncontrolled infections, other autoimmune diseases, pregnancy or lactation. Clinical symptoms, serum thyroxine and TRAb, thyroid ultrasound, and orbital computed tomography formed the basis for the diagnoses. The TCR CDR3 was subjected to a first round of RT-PCR using the HTBI primer set and the Qiagen OneStep RT-PCR kit. Most expanded thyroid clonotypes (frequency above 0.001) were also detected in blood, a finding suggesting that blood repertoires may reflect thyroid immune responses. A 13 V-J signature model separated ophthalmopathy from stable hyperthyroidism, with 87.88% sensitivity and 81.08% specificity in cross-validation and 80%/75% in testing. In validation, the model predicted progression to ophthalmopathy a median of around 6.5 months before onset, with approximately 68% sensitivity and roughly 77% specificity. TCR V-J signatures able to tell the groups apart were searched for in a discovery cohort of approximately 95 patients, of whom approximately 40 had Graves' ophthalmopathy and roughly 59 had stable Graves' hyperthyroidism. Prospective prediction of ophthalmopathy was tested in an independent validation cohort consisting of about 19 hyperthyroidism patients and over 15 patients who later progressed to ophthalmopathy. For training and testing, the 80 to 100 patients in the discovery cohort were randomly divided in a 7:3 ratio. In addition, the study compared T-cell repertoires in thyroid tissue and in blood from roughly 6 Graves' hyperthyroidism patients. After sampling, hyperthyroidism patients received methimazole starting at 30 mg daily, and ophthalmopathy patients received high-dose intravenous methylprednisolone. A second multiplex PCR round built the libraries, followed by size selection and purification. Paired-end sequencing of the libraries was performed with 100 bp reads on an Illumina HiSeq2000. SOAPnuke was used to process the raw data, removing reads that contained adapters or uncalled bases, had a mean Phred below 15, or lacked an exact match to the constant primer or identifier. COPE v1.2.5 was used to merge the high-quality paired reads, and each unique nucleotide sequence was defined as a clonotype. MiTCR v1.1 was used to align clonotypes to the IMGT TRBV, TRBD and TRBJ reference segments. Only V-J combinations with frequency above 0.0001, covering 99% to 99.2% of repertoires, were analysed. The TCS score was defined as the ratio of F50 (clonal expansion) to E x V (chaos), calculated using BLOSUM62-based TCRdist between CDR3 peptides within each V-J. Welch's t-statistics and random forest reduced fewer than 550 V-J features to around 14, which were used in a naive Bayes classifier (R e1071). Sample size was not statistically predetermined, and blinding of investigators to group allocation was not performed. According to the paper, TCR Vbeta CDR3 sequencing was carried out on some 140 peripheral blood samples, which came from fewer than 50 ophthalmopathy, around 74 hyperthyroidism and approximately 17 progressor patients.

This sample comprised peripheral blood mononuclear cells (PBMCs), obtained at new diagnosis, from a patient treated with antithyroid drugs. The chain employs TRBV20-1 and TRBJ2-1, with the D gene call left open. This receptor was taken from a woman younger than 35 with Graves disease. Donor details come from another sample of the same person, matched by shared clones. The nucleotides are TGCAGTGCTCGAGCCGGACGTCTCAGCTCCTACAATGAGCAGTTCTTC. This yields the protein CSARAGRLSSYNEQFF.